Listed here are 24 T cell receptor beta chains from one sample, sequenced in a study of T cell repertoires in cytomegalovirus infection. TCRdb independently ran MiXCR on the reads; one entry per CDR3 protein. This repertoire shows 150,000 to 200,000 distinct CDR3 sequences, nearly 9.5% found once; its top ten account for approximately 4.6%. Sequencing input: PBMCs. Receptor source: a human donor in good health (CMV status not recorded). Some clones in this sample may be carry-over from other donors' samples.

The table lists this clonotype with many counts. The chain has TRBV7-2 and TRBJ2-7; possibly TRBD1 for D (6 bases). The germline CDR1 and CDR2 sequences are SGHTA and FQGNSA. The ends were cut back, 4 bases at V and 7 bases at J, with 17 bases in the middle. The CDR3 extends over 14 amino acids. CDR3 nucleotide sequence: TGTGCCAGCAGCTCACGGACAGTCGGTTTGGAGCAGTACTTC. The encoded protein is CASSSRTVGLEQYF. The full variable domain, with the rest looked up from reference TRBV7-2 and TRBJ2-7, is GAGVSQSPSNKVTEKGKDVELRCDPISGHTALYWYRQSLGQGLEFLIYFQGNSAPDKSGLPSDRFSAERTGGSVSTLTIQRTQQEDSAVYLCASSSRTVGLEQYFGPGTRLTVT.

This clonotype has at least ten counts. The V call is TRBV7-6, the J call TRBJ2-1; D possibly uses TRBD1 or TRBD2 (5 bases each). This CDR3 region has 14 residues. Germline CDR1 and CDR2: SGHVS and FNYEAQ. V gave up 3 bases and J gave up 6 bases, with 12 bases separating them. The CDR3 sequence is CASSFGGTTNEQFF. In DNA, the CDR3 is TGTGCCAGCAGCTTCGGTGGGACCACCAATGAGCAGTTCTTC.

This clonotype was counted at least ten times. The CDR3 DNA is TGTGCCAGCAGCTCAATAGCGGGGGGGCGAGATACGCAGTATTTT. Protein: CASSSIAGGRDTQYF. The chain joins TRBV7-9 to TRBJ2-3, with 11 bases fitting TRBD2. Germline trimming cut 4 bases from V and 5 bases from J; bases unmatched to any gene: 5. The germline gives CDR1 SEHNR, CDR2 FQNEAQ (reference sequence). This CDR3 region has 15 residues.

In its sample, this clonotype was seen a few times. This chain links TRBV28 with TRBJ2-7; the D is unclear. V was trimmed by 5 bases and J by 5 bases, leaving 16 bases between them. The CDR3 runs 14 residues. Germline CDR1 MDHEN, CDR2 SYDVKM. CDR3: CASSNLLPRNEQYF. The CDR3 DNA sequence: TGTGCCAGCAGTAACCTCCTCCCGAGGAACGAGCAGTACTTC.

A remark on this clonotype: A much larger clone differs by one base, so this may be a read error. The chain uses TRBV7-2 and TRBJ2-1; 7 positions match TRBD1. The CDR3 has 15 amino acids. CDR1 is SGHTA, CDR2 FQGNSA, per germline. The junction had 8 bases not matched to a gene; V was cut back by 7 bases and J by 2 bases. CDR3 loop: CASTPQGTTYNEQFF. As DNA, the CDR3 is TGTGCCAGCACCCCACAGGGGACGACCTACAATGAGCAGTTCTTC.

The chain has TRBV6-6 and TRBJ1-1; 7 bases line up with TRBD1. Trimming took 6 bases from V and 5 from J; bases not matched to a gene: 9. Looked up from germline, CDR1 is MNHNY and CDR2 is SVGAGI (reference sequence). CDR3 size: 14 residues. CDR3 amino acids: CASRERGRGTEAFF. The CDR3 DNA follows: TGTGCCAGCAGAGAAAGGGGGCGAGGGACTGAAGCTTTCTTT.

As concerns this clonotype: Being one base from a much bigger clone, this may be a read error. The chain is built from TRBV4-1 and TRBJ1-6; D call uncertain. V lost 0 bases, J lost 5 bases, and 8 bases lay in between. The CDR3 length is 15 residues. Germline V lookup: CDR1 MGHRA, CDR2 YSYEKL. CDR3 DNA: TGCGCCAGCAGCCAAGATGGCACCCATAATTCACCCCTCCACTTT. Translation: CASSQDGTHNSPLHF.

This clonotype was seen at least ten times. The chain uses TRBV7-9 and TRBJ2-3; D is perhaps TRBD2 (6 bases). The CDR3 has 15 amino acids. The ends were cut back, 3 bases at V and 5 bases at J, with 15 bases in the middle. The germline V gene has CDR1 SEHNR and CDR2 FQNEAQ (reference sequence). The CDR3 reads CASSFLPGVVDTQYF. The CDR3 nucleotides read TGTGCCAGCAGCTTTCTTCCGGGAGTCGTAGATACGCAGTATTTT.

This chain connects TRBV6-2 or TRBV6-3 to TRBJ2-1; 8 bases agree with TRBD2. CDR3 size: 14 residues. CDR1 MNHEY and CDR2 SVGEGT come from the germline V gene. The V and J ends lost 6 bases and 4 bases, in that order; junction bases with no gene match: 5. The CDR3 region is CASRVAGPYNEQFF. Written as DNA, the CDR3 is TGTGCCAGCAGGGTAGCGGGGCCTTACAATGAGCAGTTCTTC.

The chain uses TRBV6-6 and TRBJ2-2; 10 nucleotides align to TRBD2. Trimming took 4 bases from V and 5 from J; bases not matched to a gene: 10. CDR1 is MNHNY, CDR2 SVGAGI, per germline (reference sequence). The CDR3 covers 17 residues. The chain's CDR3 is CASSSTSSGRRTGELFF. The CDR3 bases are TGTGCCAGCAGTTCCACCTCTAGCGGGAGAAGGACCGGGGAGCTGTTTTTT.

This clonotype was counted ten times or more. The gene calls are TRBV6-2 or TRBV6-3 and TRBJ2-7; 7 nucleotides agree with TRBD2. Losses at the gene ends were 4 bases for V and 2 bases for J; bases not matched to a gene: 5. This CDR3 has 14 residues. Germline CDR1 MNHEY, CDR2 SVGEGT. CDR3 in amino acids: CASSSTSNAYEQYF. CDR3 in DNA: TGTGCCAGCAGTTCGACTAGCAACGCCTACGAGCAGTACTTC.

This clonotype showed up many times. The chain has TRBV29-1 and TRBJ2-7; D gene uncertain. The V end was cut by 5 bases, the J end by 0 bases, with 8 bases between. The germline V gene has CDR1 SQVTM and CDR2 ANQGSEA. CDR3 length: 12 residues. The CDR3 DNA follows: TGCAGCGTTAACTCTAACTCCTACGAGCAGTACTTC. It is translated as CSVNSNSYEQYF.

A few counts support this clonotype. V usage is TRBV20-1 and J usage is TRBJ2-7; no reliable D call. The CDR3 is 15 residues long. Between the trimmed V and J ends, which lost 3 bases and 5 bases, there was a span of 20 bases. Germline V gives CDR1 DFQATT, CDR2 SNEGSKA (reference sequence). The CDR3, as DNA: TGCAGTGCTAGCCAACCGACGAGCGAGCCCCACGAGCAGTACTTC. Protein product: CSASQPTSEPHEQYF.

This clonotype was seen at least ten times. The CDR3 DNA reads as TGTGCCAGCAGCACGCCGGCAGGGACAGGGGACAATCAGCCCCAGCATTTT. It codes for CASSTPAGTGDNQPQHF. V and J are TRBV7-9 and TRBJ1-5, with TRBD1 matching 10 bases. CDR3 size: 17 residues. Unmatched junction bases numbered 10, after V lost 5 bases and J lost 3 bases. The germline CDR1 and CDR2 sequences are SEHNR and FQNEAQ (reference sequence).

At least ten counts were recorded for this clonotype. CDR3 residues: CASSLRGLVPTDTQYF. The CDR3 DNA follows: TGTGCCAGCAGCTTAAGGGGACTAGTGCCCACAGATACGCAGTATTTT. The chain carries TRBV11-2 and TRBJ2-3, with 8 bases lining up with TRBD2. The CDR3 totals 16 residues. CDR1 SGHAT and CDR2 FQNNGV come from the germline V gene. V dropped 2 bases and J dropped 2; count of bases not matched to a gene: 6.

This clonotype was observed a few times. The chain employs TRBV28 and TRBJ2-3; perhaps TRBD2 as D (5 bases). Germline V gives CDR1 MDHEN, CDR2 SYDVKM. The V gene lost 3 bases and the J gene lost 3 bases, with 13 bases spanning the gap. The CDR3 runs 15 residues. The CDR3 here is CASSLGWLATDTQYF. The CDR3 nucleotides read TGTGCCAGCAGTTTGGGTTGGCTAGCAACAGATACGCAGTATTTT.

With regard to this clonotype: This sequence may be a read error, since a much larger clone differs from it by one base. The conserved phenylalanine or tryptophan is not found at the CDR3 terminus, so this likely reflects a read error. The chain carries TRBV20-1 and TRBJ2-7; D is undetermined. The CDR3 has 11 amino acids. Trimming cost V 3 bases and J 5 bases, with 8 bases left between them. Germline assignment: CDR1 DFQATT and CDR2 SNEGSKA (reference sequence). The DNA for the CDR3 is TGCAGTGCTAGCGTCGGAGACGAGCAGTACTTA. Its translation is CSASVGDEQYL.

There are a few counts of this clonotype. This chain connects TRBV19 to TRBJ2-3; D unresolved. The CDR3 covers 13 residues. With 4 bases removed from V and 9 bases from J, the gap between germline ends came to 14 bases. Germline V gene sequence: CDR1 LNHDA, CDR2 SQIVND (reference sequence). The CDR3 nucleotides read TGTGCCAGTAGTAAAGGTGCGGCTCCGACGCAGTATTTT. Residues: CASSKGAAPTQYF.

This chain uses TRBV6-2 or TRBV6-3 with TRBJ2-7, with TRBD2 as a possible D gene (5 bases). The ends were cut back, 2 bases at V and 0 bases at J, with 17 bases in the middle. This CDR3 is built from 17 residues. CDR1 and CDR2 (germline): MNHEY, SVGEGT. In DNA, the CDR3 is TGTGCCAGCAGTTACGCCCGCGAGCGGATGGGCTCCTACGAGCAGTACTTC. Its protein is CASSYARERMGSYEQYF.

This clonotype has just a few counts. The chain links TRBV19 to TRBJ1-5; perhaps TRBD1 as D (5 bases). This CDR3 contains 14 residues. The germline V and J ends were trimmed by 10 bases and 4 bases, with 17 bases remaining between them. The V gene's germline CDR1 is LNHDA and CDR2 SQIVND (reference sequence). Here the CDR3 reads CATMWDLGNQPQHF. The DNA of the CDR3 is TGTGCCACAATGTGGGACCTTGGAAATCAGCCCCAGCATTTT.

The rearrangement links TRBV10-3 to TRBJ1-4; D not resolved. This CDR3 spans 12 amino acids. Germline V gives CDR1 ENHRY, CDR2 SYGVKD. Trimming stripped 8 bases from V and 8 bases from J, with 12 bases between. Here the CDR3 DNA reads TGTGCCATCCGAGATGAGGCGGAAAAACTGTTTTTT. Amino acids: CAIRDEAEKLFF.

This clonotype was observed at least ten times. The chain carries TRBV20-1 and TRBJ2-3; D is unresolved. Per the germline V gene, CDR1 is DFQATT and CDR2 is SNEGSKA (reference sequence). Trimming cost V 1 base and J 6 bases, with 8 bases left between them. There are 12 residues in the CDR3. The CDR3 sequence is CSARGSQDTQYF. The CDR3 DNA reads TGCAGTGCTAGAGGTTCCCAGGATACGCAGTATTTT.

This clonotype was seen repeatedly, ten times or more. This chain links TRBV7-9 with TRBJ1-3; D is uncertain. Germline loops: CDR1 SEHNR, CDR2 FQNEAQ (reference sequence). V lost 5 bases and J lost 4, with 3 bases in between. CDR3 length: 11 amino acids. CDR3 loop: CASSGGNTIYF. Written as DNA, the CDR3 is TGTGCCAGCAGCGGCGGAAACACCATATATTTT.

This clonotype was counted a few times. This rearrangement joins TRBV20-1 to TRBJ1-2; D uncertain. Trimming removed 6 bases at V and 2 bases at J, with 13 bases between. Germline values: CDR1 DFQATT, CDR2 SNEGSKA (reference sequence). CDR3 length equals 13 residues. The CDR3 nucleotides read TGCAGTGCGGTGGACCACCTAAACTATGGCTACACCTTC. Amino acid sequence: CSAVDHLNYGYTF.